This T cell receptor beta chain was sequenced during a study of T cell repertoires in cytomegalovirus infection. Study background: It was the public TCR beta signatures that indicated both CMV infection and matching HLA type. Study-wide results and limits: Identification of carriers of CMV plus the relevant HLA was achieved through cumulative public TCR beta family frequency. The study found HLA-C-restricted CMV-specific TCR beta clonotypes dominating the ex vivo response.

The CDR3 consists of 16 residues. CDR1 is SGHTA and CDR2 is FQGNSA in the germline V gene. With 5 bases clipped from V and 4 bases from J, the junction kept 10 bases outside the gene matches. This clonotype turned up a few times. The target antigen is unknown. Each CDR3 protein is one row after TCRdb ran MiXCR on the reads. The table includes more than 200,000 distinct CDR3 sequences, approximately 9% detected once. The sequencing sample was made of PBMCs. This TCR derives from a human donor in good health (CMV status not recorded). Some clones in this sample may be carry-over from other donors' samples. This rearrangement joins TRBV7-2 to TRBJ2-2; TRBD1 matches 7 bases. Here the CDR3 reads CASSLRLGQPTGELFF. The CDR3 DNA reads TGTGCCAGCAGCCTCCGTTTGGGACAGCCCACCGGGGAGCTGTTTTTT.